The present TCR beta chain was sequenced within a study of shared clonotypes between healthy human individuals (dated by TCRdb to the early 2020s). About the investigation overall: The cohort comprised two women and three men aged 18 to 49 years. Per donor, three plates each were used for CD4 naive and CD4 memory, two for CD8 naive, and one for CD8 memory. To estimate repertoire size and how much clonotype sharing occurs between individuals, the study deeply sequenced the blood TCR repertoires of five or six healthy adults. Different laboratories and diverse techniques were used to prepare libraries and sequence TCR repertoires, to increase sequencing depth and limit assay-specific biases. Between about 0.8 and 9 billion PBMCs per donor were obtained by leukapheresis.

A note on this clone: Which antigen it targets is not known. No clone much larger than this one lies a single base away; base qualities are absent.

The study at large found these results: Higher generation probabilities were observed for clonotypes shared by all four sorted-subset donors than for non-shared clonotypes. Across a handful of donors, around 5% of naive CD4, over 3% of naive CD8, 2.3% of memory CD4, and approximately 0.4% of memory CD8 clonotypes were shared. Naive subsets generally had larger estimated clonotype richness than memory subsets. Because the study included only a small number of donors, the genetic and exposure-history diversity represented was limited. Incomplete sequencing was indicated by rarefaction of sorted-subset datasets, despite the large sequencing depth. Based on pairwise subsampling, the degree of clonotype sharing among donors was expected to be affected by sequencing depth. Sampling was restricted to blood, and TCR repertoires in tissue are likely to differ from TCR repertoires in blood.

TCR CDR3 regions were amplified from genomic DNA by multiplex PCR using the deep immunoSEQ assay. Genomic DNA extracted from each cell subset was distributed evenly over all wells of several immunoSEQ 96-well plates, and each plate served as one replicate. For sorted subsets, approximately 200 ng of genomic DNA, equivalent to some 30,000 T cell genomes, went into each replicate PCR. The purified libraries were quantified using a Qubit 3.0 fluorometer, sized with a Bioanalyzer 2100, and then quantified again using the KAPA Library Quantification kit. A separate single-read 150-cycle Illumina NextSeq 550 flow cell was used to sequence each immunoSEQ 96-well plate. The authors' pipeline ran thus. The immunoSEQ output contained only junctional sequences without quality scores, so filtering could not match that applied to full-length reads. To assign V/J genes and CDR3, sequences were annotated using PyIR, a Python wrapper for IgBLAST v1.9, with IMGT germline references. Reads were filtered out if the reads had weak V/J assignments (E-value above 1e-6), no CDR3, stop codons, out-of-frame junctions, or ambiguous translated residues. V3J clonotypes were defined by identical inferred V gene, J gene, and CDR3 amino acid sequence. Percentage overlap between repertoires was calculated by dividing the number of shared unique clonotypes by the size of the smaller repertoire. Three approaches were used to assess repertoire richness: RTK rarefaction, the Chao1 estimator, and Recon v2.1 estimates of unobserved clonotypes. Generation probabilities were computed with OLGA for all TCRbeta clonotypes obtained by the gDNA method from several donors. The table comes from immuneACCESS by way of TCRdb, which keeps in-frame sequences with V and J called. Part of the clones is missing from these tables; in studies checked, under half for an unresolved V gene and the rest for unknown reasons. The V and J calls and clone size were taken over from that table, and D and trimming were inferred from the DNA. The table for this sample lists about 2,200,000 clones; about 93% of them were counted only once. The top ten constitute 1.5% to 2% of the sample.

For the CD8 naive samples, CD45RO-negative cells were positively selected for CCR7, yielding a CD45RA+CCR7+ population from which TemRA cells were excluded. The donors were healthy, HIV-negative adults who had no recently reported acute infections or vaccinations. Only Caucasian adults living in Nashville, Tennessee, USA were represented among the donors. Blood was collected by leukapheresis, and PBMCs were isolated by Ficoll-Histopaque density gradient centrifugation and then cryopreserved in liquid nitrogen vapor phase. Analytical flow cytometry was used to check the purity and quantity of every magnetically sorted T cell population. Each sorted fraction had its genomic DNA isolated and then quantified by UV absorbance on a Nanodrop 2000c. V is reduced by 4 bases and J by 3 bases, leaving a spacing of 13 bases between them. The CDR3 contains 15 residues, cysteine and phenylalanine counted. Only CDR3 DNA remains: 45 bases, in frame from the first base. Based on the germline V gene, the CDR1 and CDR2 sequences are MDHEN and SYDVKM.

The rearrangement combines TRBV28 with TRBJ2-4; matching of 6 bases hints at TRBD1 as the D gene. Material: naive CD8+ T cells from PBMCs. The cell subset or site label, as the study defines it: CD45RA+CCR7+. This clonotype originated in a man between 18 and 29 years old in good health. Some clones in this sample may be carry-over from other donors' samples. The CDR3 reads CASSSKQGLKNIQYF. In nucleotide form, the sequence is TGTGCCAGCAGTTCCAAACAGGGCCTCAAAAACATTCAGTACTTC.